The following is a T cell receptor (beta chain) sequence with its context. Produced via immunoSEQ multiplex PCR; TCRdb's table is partial and in-frame only. The repertoire holds about 16,000 clones, with roughly 85% as singletons. The sample belongs to a study of tumour-infiltrating T cells in Burkitt lymphoma. Background on the study: Repertoire clonality predicted overall and progression-free survival.

Germline V gene lookup returns CDR1 LGHNT and CDR2 FRNRAP. The V end was cut by 0 bases, the J end by 5 bases, with 7 bases between. This CDR3 is 13 amino acids long. This receptor was identified in a human donor with diffuse large B-cell lymphoma. The rearrangement links TRBV12-5 to TRBJ2-5, with no clear D. The sample was tumor tissue. CDR3 sequence reads: CASGLVLGETQYF. The CDR3 nucleotides are TGTGCTAGTGGTTTGGTACTTGGGGAGACCCAGTACTTC. Using reference TRBV12-5 and TRBJ2-5 for the parts outside the CDR3, the full variable domain is DARVTQTPRHKVTEMGQEVTMRCQPILGHNTVFWYRQTMMQGLELLAYFRNRAPLDDSGMPKDRFSAEMPDATLATLKIQPSEPRDSAVYFCASGLVLGETQYFGPGTRLLVL.